This T cell receptor beta chain was recorded in a study of persistence of HIV-infected CD4 T cells. The immunoSEQ assay was version 4, run in survey mode. The method was immunoSEQ multiplex PCR; TCRdb's version includes in-frame clones alone and lacks a portion of them. The sample has about 39,000 clones, more than 75% seen once. With respect to this clone: Its antigen is still unknown.

The CDR3 loop spans 13 amino acids. Unmatched junction bases numbered 3, after V lost 6 bases and J lost 2 bases. CDR1 ENHRY and CDR2 SYGVKD come from the germline V gene. Overlapping HIV-1 Gag 15-mer peptides at around 0.91 ug per peptide per mL were used. Sorted nonresponding memory CD4+ T cells were CD40L-negative, CD69-negative, CD45RO-high. Whole-study results and caveats: Proviral oligoclonality tracked with TCR oligoclonality within the same sorted cells.

This clonotype originated in an adult with HIV. The donor label of this sample is uncertain. The source material was cultured CD4+ T cells from PBMCs, sampled from a patient who received antiretroviral therapy. The rearrangement links TRBV10-3 to TRBJ2-7; 8 bases fit TRBD1. The CDR3 sequence: CAISWTGTYEQYF. DNA for the CDR3: TGTGCCATCAGCTGGACAGGGACCTACGAGCAGTACTTC.